Listed here are 10 T cell receptor beta chains from one sample, sequenced in a study of cytomegalovirus exposure and HLA in healthy donors. The repertoire was sequenced with immunoSEQ multiplex PCR; TCRdb's copy has only in-frame clones and lacks some. Here the sample spans 150,000 to 200,000 clones, around nine tenths being singletons. The specimen was PBMCs. These TCRs come from a young man in good health and CMV-seropositive.

The rearrangement joins TRBV9 to TRBJ2-2, with 8 bases fitting TRBD1. CDR1 is SGDLS, CDR2 YYNGEE, per germline. V shed 0 bases, J shed 5 bases, and the junction held 3 bases outside the gene matches. The CDR3 consists of 15 residues. The chain's CDR3 is CASSVGQGITGELFF. In DNA, the CDR3 is TGTGCCAGCAGCGTAGGACAGGGGATAACCGGGGAGCTGTTTTTT.

This clone was picked up one time. The chain has TRBV2 and TRBJ2-5, with 8 bases identical to TRBD1. The CDR3 has 15 amino acids. V lost 6 bases, J lost 5 bases, and 11 bases stayed unmatched. Germline V gives CDR1 SNHLY, CDR2 FYNNEI. CDR3 loop: CASSLNSGGRETQYF. The CDR3 DNA reads as TGTGCCAGCAGCCTTAACTCAGGGGGCCGGGAGACCCAGTACTTC. The full variable domain, with the rest looked up from reference TRBV2 and TRBJ2-5, is EPEVTQTPSHQVTQMGQEVILRCVPISNHLYFYWYRQILGQKVEFLVSFYNNEISEKSEIFDDQFSVERPDGSNFTLKIRSTKLEDSAMYFCASSLNSGGRETQYFGPGTRLLVL.

The V and J genes are TRBV7-9 and TRBJ1-1, with D unresolved. CDR3 length: 14 residues. Between the trimmed V and J ends, which lost 6 bases and 6 bases, there was a span of 17 bases. Germline V lookup: CDR1 SEHNR, CDR2 FQNEAQ (reference sequence). The CDR3 reads CASSSNYLESEAFF. CDR3 nucleotides: TGTGCCAGCAGTTCCAACTACCTCGAATCTGAAGCTTTCTTT.

CDR3 loop: CASSQDSQAQETQYF. The CDR3 DNA reads as TGTGCCAGCAGCCAAGATAGTCAAGCGCAAGAGACCCAGTACTTC. The chain is built from TRBV4-2 and TRBJ2-5, with unresolved D. V was pared by 0 bases and J by 2 bases, with 10 bases between. This CDR3 is 15 amino acids long. The germline CDR1 and CDR2 sequences are LGHNA and YNFKEQ.

The chain couples TRBV27 to TRBJ2-7; TRBD1 aligns across 9 bases. V shed 6 bases, J shed 6 bases, and the junction held 12 bases outside the gene matches. Per germline, CDR1 MNHEY and CDR2 SMNVEV (reference sequence). The CDR3 loop spans 15 amino acids. Written as DNA, the CDR3 is TGTGCCAGCAGCTTTGGGACAGGGAAACGCGGCGAGCAGTACTTC. Amino acid sequence: CASSFGTGKRGEQYF.

The chain carries TRBV5-1 and TRBJ2-1; the match to TRBD2 covers 11 bases. Germline CDR1 reads SGHRS; CDR2 reads YFSETQ. The J segment lost 4 bases and the V segment lost 4 bases, leaving 7 bases of the junction unmatched. The CDR3 loop spans 16 amino acids. This CDR3 reads CASSRGTSGNYNEQFF. CDR3 DNA: TGCGCCAGCAGCAGGGGGACTAGCGGTAATTACAATGAGCAGTTCTTC.

The chain combines TRBV5-1 with TRBJ2-7, with 10 bases identical to TRBD1. The CDR3 is 14 residues long. Losses at the gene ends were 1 base for V and 6 bases for J; bases not matched to a gene: 4. Germline loops: CDR1 SGHRS, CDR2 YFSETQ. CDR3 nucleotides: TGCGCCAGCAGCTTGAGGGACAGGGGCCTCGAGCAGTACTTC. It encodes CASSLRDRGLEQYF.

The chain uses TRBV19 and TRBJ2-2, with 9 bases that match TRBD1. Looked up from germline, CDR1 is LNHDA and CDR2 is SQIVND (reference sequence). The CDR3 totals 14 residues. With V trimmed by 11 bases and J by 7 bases, 11 bases remained unmatched. CDR3 DNA sequence: TGTGCCGGCTCAACAGGGGGCTTGAACGGGGAGCTGTTTTTT. The encoded protein is CAGSTGGLNGELFF.

The chain recombines TRBV27 with TRBJ2-7; D is uncertain. V lost 6 bases and J 0 bases, leaving 9 bases between the germline ends. There are 13 residues in the CDR3. Germline lookup yields CDR1 MNHEY and CDR2 SMNVEV (reference sequence). The CDR3 loop reads CASRPYRSYEQYF. CDR3 in DNA: TGTGCCAGCAGGCCCTACCGCTCCTACGAGCAGTACTTC.

J is TRBJ1-2 and V is TRBV7-9; D remains unclear. From germline, CDR1 is SEHNR and CDR2 FQNEAQ (reference sequence). The CDR3 length is 12 residues. V gave up 5 bases and J gave up 6 bases, with 10 bases separating them. The CDR3 reads CASSILENGYTF. The DNA of the CDR3 is TGTGCCAGCAGCATTTTAGAGAATGGCTACACCTTC.